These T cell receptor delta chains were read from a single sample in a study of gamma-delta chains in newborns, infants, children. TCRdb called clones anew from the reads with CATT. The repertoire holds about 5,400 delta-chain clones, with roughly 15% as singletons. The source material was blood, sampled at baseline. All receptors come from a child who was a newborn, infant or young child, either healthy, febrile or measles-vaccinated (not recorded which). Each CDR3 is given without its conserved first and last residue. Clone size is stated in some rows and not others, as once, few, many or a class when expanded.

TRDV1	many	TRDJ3	ALGEGRVLTGVASWDTRQMF
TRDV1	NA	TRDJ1	ALGELVDMRWGLDPVEPNTDKLI
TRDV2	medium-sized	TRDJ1	ACDTVLVGDTGGLI
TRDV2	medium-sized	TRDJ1	ACDRLGDRGTDKLI
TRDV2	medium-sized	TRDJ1	ACDSLRTGVVTDKLI
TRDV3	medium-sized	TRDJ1	ALNFLHTDKLI
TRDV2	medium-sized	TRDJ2	ACDTLLGDTAQLF
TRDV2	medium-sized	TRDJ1	ACDILGDADKLI
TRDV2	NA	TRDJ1	ACDTLLGDTPSSDKLI
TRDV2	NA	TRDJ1	ACDTVLGDTREVYGDKLI
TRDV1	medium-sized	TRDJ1	ALGENAGIEGDKLI
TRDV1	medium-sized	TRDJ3	ALGKGVRYWGTGSWDTRQMF
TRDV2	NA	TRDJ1	ACDLLFRPPKRNTDKLI
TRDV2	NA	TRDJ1	ACDTLGAITDKLI
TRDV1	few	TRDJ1	ALGELHIPVLGDTWGKLI
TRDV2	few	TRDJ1	ACDNVLGQYEGYTDKLI
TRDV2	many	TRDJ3	ACDPTGGSWDTRQMF
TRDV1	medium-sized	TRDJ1	ALGEAPYRGGVTDKLI
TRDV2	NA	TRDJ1	ACDLLGDTDDKLI
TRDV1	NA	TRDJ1	ALGDSIAFLRGGGYRRPQYTDKLI
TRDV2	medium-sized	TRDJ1	ACSVLGSGAYTDKLI
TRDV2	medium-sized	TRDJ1	ACDPLKTTGGHNLFTDKLI
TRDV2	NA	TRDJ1	ACDTLATTGGSVYTDKLI
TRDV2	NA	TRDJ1	ACDTVRGYGYTDKLI
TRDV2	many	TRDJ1	ACDTVARDIPDKLI
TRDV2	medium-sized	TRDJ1	ACDTLGATDKLI
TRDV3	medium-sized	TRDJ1	AFLDYTDKLI
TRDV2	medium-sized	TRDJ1	ACDTLGAPNDKLI
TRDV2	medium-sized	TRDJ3	ACDPIIFSWDTRQMF
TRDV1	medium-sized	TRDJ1	ALGELHDYWGIRVTDKLI
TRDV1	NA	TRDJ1	ALGELDRLPYSRTGGFFDKLI
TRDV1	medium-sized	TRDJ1	ALGELGNVGDTSDKLI
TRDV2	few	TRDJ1	ACDTAENTGGFLKLI
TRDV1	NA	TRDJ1	ALGELEAHHPLFSLNYWGPPDADKLI
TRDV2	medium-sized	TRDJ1	ACDPVGGDTTDKLI
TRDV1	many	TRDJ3	ALGELGSYLWGIGSWDTRQMF
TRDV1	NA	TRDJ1	ALGELYFTGTNTDKLI
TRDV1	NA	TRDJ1	ALGDVGVGSGGSWGLYTDKLI
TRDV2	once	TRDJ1	ACDPLTGGPPSTDKLI
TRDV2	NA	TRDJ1	SVLGSGAYTDKLI
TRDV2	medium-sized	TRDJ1	ACDTVRDFRTGGYRATDKLI
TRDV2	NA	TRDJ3	ACDPTGGHSSWDTRQMF